Listed below are T cell receptor beta chains from one sample, sequenced in a study of T-cell memory formation after mild COVID-19. TCRdb re-derived calls from the 5' RACE reads in MiXCR, one entry per CDR3 protein. The sample records roughly 150,000 distinct CDR3 sequences, 10% to 15% being singletons. Sequenced: PBMCs or a T cell subset sorted from them (not recorded which). These receptors came from a young man who had mild COVID-19 (a few samples of this study predate the infection). Cell type and time point are not known. Each CDR3 is given with its conserved first and last residue. A D gene is named only where the DNA matches it firmly. Not all rows give a size; the values are once, few, many and, for expanded clones, a class.

v_gene	d_gene	abundance	j_gene	CDR3aa	CDR3nt
TRBV28	NA	NA	TRBJ1-5	CASREQGAQPQHF	TGTGCCAGCAGGGAGCAGGGAGCTCAGCCCCAGCATTTT
TRBV30	NA	NA	TRBJ2-5	CAWSGLGGGTETQYF	TGTGCCTGGAGTGGACTAGGGGGGGGCACGGAGACCCAGTACTTC
TRBV7-2	NA	many	TRBJ2-1	CASSLKGDVYNEQFF	TGTGCCAGCAGCTTAAAGGGTGACGTCTACAATGAGCAGTTCTTC
TRBV6-5	NA	few	TRBJ2-1	CASSYSAGPSSYNEQFF	TGTGCCAGCAGTTACTCGGCAGGGCCGAGCTCCTACAATGAGCAGTTCTTC
TRBV2	NA	many	TRBJ1-4	CASKRDVHNEKLFF	TGTGCCAGCAAACGGGACGTACATAATGAAAAACTGTTTTTT
TRBV27	NA	NA	TRBJ1-4	CASRTRRDEKLFF	TGTGCCAGCCGGACACGGAGGGATGAAAAACTGTTTTTT
TRBV7-2	NA	many	TRBJ1-3	CASSLVAGSGNTIYF	TGTGCCAGCAGCTTAGTCGCCGGCTCTGGAAACACCATATATTTT
TRBV6-5	NA	many	TRBJ1-6	CASTPAGTWGQSPLHF	TGTGCCAGCACCCCCGCCGGGACCTGGGGACAATCACCCCTCCACTTT
TRBV18	NA	few	TRBJ2-1	CASFRGGSYNEQFF	TGTGCCAGCTTCAGGGGGGGATCCTACAATGAGCAGTTCTTC
TRBV7-8	TRBD2	many	TRBJ2-3	CASSLGGDYRSATQYF	TGTGCCAGCAGCTTAGGGGGGGACTATCGCTCAGCTACGCAGTATTTT
TRBV2	NA	few	TRBJ2-1	CASSEARRRSDEQFF	TGTGCCAGCAGTGAAGCCCGGAGACGGAGCGATGAGCAGTTCTTC
TRBV6-5	NA	few	TRBJ1-1	CASSLTGPAEAFF	TGTGCCAGCAGTTTAACAGGGCCTGCTGAAGCTTTCTTT
TRBV9	NA	NA	TRBJ1-3	CASSAQTAGNTIYF	TGTGCCAGCAGCGCACAGACGGCTGGAAACACCATATATTTT
TRBV5-1	TRBD1	few	TRBJ2-1	CASSLAGTAQFF	TGCGCCAGCAGCTTGGCGGGGACAGCGCAGTTCTTC
TRBV27	NA	NA	TRBJ1-1	CASPGSEGNTEAFF	TGTGCCAGCCCCGGATCCGAAGGGAACACTGAAGCTTTCTTT
TRBV4-2	TRBD2	few	TRBJ2-2	CASSQETSGGLYTGELFF	TGTGCCAGCAGCCAAGAGACTAGCGGGGGGTTATACACCGGGGAGCTGTTTTTT
TRBV7-3	NA	few	TRBJ2-5	CASSPGHAQETQYF	TGTGCCAGCAGCCCGGGACACGCTCAAGAGACCCAGTACTTC
TRBV5-1	TRBD1	NA	TRBJ1-1	CASGSGQGHTEAFF	TGCGCCAGCGGCTCTGGACAGGGCCACACTGAAGCTTTCTTT
TRBV7-2	NA	few	TRBJ1-1	CASSRSVGNTEAFF	TGTGCCAGCAGCAGATCGGTGGGGAACACTGAAGCTTTCTTT
TRBV7-2	TRBD1	NA	TRBJ1-6	CASSLAPTGNNSPLHF	TGTGCCAGCAGCTTAGCTCCGACAGGGAATAATTCACCCCTCCACTTT
TRBV6-1	NA	NA	TRBJ1-1	CASVVGGGLNTEAFF	TGTGCCAGCGTAGTCGGGGGAGGCTTGAACACTGAAGCTTTCTTT
TRBV7-2	TRBD1	NA	TRBJ1-5	CASSLTGEHQPQHF	TGTGCCAGCAGCTTGACAGGGGAGCATCAGCCCCAGCATTTT
TRBV20-1	NA	few	TRBJ2-5	CSARDPSLGVRETQYF	TGCAGTGCTAGAGATCCGTCGCTGGGGGTCCGGGAGACCCAGTACTTC
TRBV9	NA	NA	TRBJ2-5	CASSVEPTGLGTQYF	TGTGCCAGCAGCGTAGAACCCACAGGATTAGGGACCCAGTACTTC
TRBV7-3	NA	many	TRBJ2-3	CATRAGGGPVDTQYF	TGTGCCACGCGGGCAGGTGGGGGTCCTGTCGATACGCAGTATTTT
TRBV5-1	NA	NA	TRBJ2-5	CASSFESRGETQYF	TGCGCCAGCAGCTTCGAGAGCCGGGGGGAGACCCAGTACTTC
TRBV12-3/TRBV12-4	NA	NA	TRBJ1-2	CASSFGNGANYGYTF	TGTGCCAGCAGTTTTGGGAACGGAGCTAACTATGGCTACACCTTC
TRBV7-2	NA	NA	TRBJ2-3	CASSPGSDTQYF	TGTGCCAGCAGCCCCGGATCGGATACGCAGTATTTT
TRBV7-8	NA	NA	TRBJ2-2	CASSLALLNTGELFF	TGTGCCAGCAGCTTAGCCCTTCTGAACACCGGGGAGCTGTTTTTT
TRBV7-2	NA	few	TRBJ2-6	CASSPGGANVLTF	TGTGCCAGCAGCCCCGGCGGGGCCAACGTCCTGACTTTC
TRBV6-6	NA	few	TRBJ1-2	CAGGEGYQGYTF	TGTGCCGGAGGGGAAGGTTATCAGGGCTACACCTTC
TRBV20-1	NA	few	TRBJ2-3	CSAVKGLDTQYF	TGCAGTGCTGTTAAGGGGTTGGATACGCAGTATTTT
TRBV12-3/TRBV12-4	NA	NA	TRBJ2-2	CASSLWTPNTGELFF	TGTGCCAGCAGTTTATGGACTCCGAACACCGGGGAGCTGTTTTTT
TRBV7-2	TRBD1	NA	TRBJ1-2	CASRTTGPGGSYGYTF	TGTGCCAGCAGGACAACCGGGCCAGGGGGCAGCTATGGCTACACCTTC
TRBV12-3/TRBV12-4	TRBD2	few	TRBJ2-3	CASNLVAGGGDTQYF	TGTGCCAGCAACCTAGTAGCGGGGGGCGGAGATACGCAGTATTTT
TRBV6-5	NA	few	TRBJ1-5	CASSYGSNQPQHF	TGTGCCAGCAGTTACGGGAGCAATCAGCCCCAGCATTTT
TRBV5-1	NA	NA	TRBJ1-2	CASSPRASGYGYTF	TGCGCCAGCAGCCCCCGGGCCTCGGGGTATGGCTACACCTTC
TRBV12-3/TRBV12-4	TRBD1	NA	TRBJ2-5	CASSWDRAETQYF	TGTGCCAGCAGTTGGGACAGGGCGGAGACCCAGTACTTC
TRBV4-3	TRBD1	few	TRBJ2-1	CASSQPGQGSNEQFF	TGCGCCAGCAGCCAACCGGGACAGGGTAGTAATGAGCAGTTCTTC
TRBV12-3/TRBV12-4	NA	few	TRBJ2-2	CASSFPLDGGELFF	TGTGCCAGCAGTTTCCCCCTCGATGGCGGGGAGCTGTTTTTT
TRBV5-5	NA	NA	TRBJ1-1	CASSLLPETEAFF	TGTGCCAGCAGTTTGTTGCCTGAGACTGAAGCTTTCTTT
TRBV19	NA	NA	TRBJ2-2	CASRSVSLNTGELFF	TGTGCCAGTAGGTCAGTCAGCCTGAACACCGGGGAGCTGTTTTTT
TRBV27	TRBD1	few	TRBJ1-2	CASSLYGTGGLYF	TGTGCCAGCAGTTTGTACGGGACAGGGGGCCTATACTTC
TRBV23-1	NA	NA	TRBJ1-2	CASSQSEGGGYTF	TGCGCCAGCAGTCAATCAGAGGGTGGCGGCTACACCTTC
TRBV7-2	TRBD1	NA	TRBJ2-5	CASSSRQGAMETQYF	TGTGCCAGCAGCTCAAGGCAGGGGGCTATGGAGACCCAGTACTTC
TRBV6-2/TRBV6-3	NA	few	TRBJ2-2	CASRGASNTGELFF	TGTGCCAGCCGCGGGGCCTCGAACACCGGGGAGCTGTTTTTT
TRBV4-1	NA	NA	TRBJ2-2	CASSQWAGTGELFF	TGCGCCAGCAGCCAATGGGCGGGCACCGGGGAGCTGTTTTTT